These T cell receptor beta chains were read from a single sample in a study of T cells in Graves' hyperthyroidism and ophthalmopathy. MiXCR was run by TCRdb on the multiplex PCR reads, yielding one entry per CDR3 protein. This table holds a few hundred thousand distinct CDR3 sequences, roughly 25% found once. Sample: blood. Receptors originate from a man aged 45-60 years with Graves' hyperthyroidism. CDR3s include the opening cysteine and the closing phenylalanine or tryptophan. Fields, in order: J gene, D gene, V gene, clone size, CDR3 DNA, CDR3 protein. D genes are given only for firm matches. Clone size is not always given. Where it is, it says once, few, many or a class for expanded clones.

TRBJ1-4 | - | TRBV7-9 | - | TGTGCCAGCAGCTTAGATCGCTCGGGACTCAATGAAAAACTGTTTTTT | CASSLDRSGLNEKLFF
TRBJ2-3 | TRBD2 | TRBV11-3 | once | TGTGCCAGCAGCCCCCGACTAGCGGGAGGGAGCACAGATACGCAGTATTTT | CASSPRLAGGSTDTQYF
TRBJ2-3 | TRBD1 | TRBV5-6 | - | TGTGCCAGCAGCTCGACCGGGACAGGGCAAAATACGCAGTATTTT | CASSSTGTGQNTQYF
TRBJ2-7 | TRBD1 | TRBV11-2 | many | TGTGCCAGCAGCTTAGGCGGGACAGGGAAAGGGTACGAGCAGTACTTC | CASSLGGTGKGYEQYF
TRBJ1-1 | TRBD1 | TRBV6-1 | few | TGTGCCAGCAACGATAAAGGGGACAGGGGGACTGAAGCTTTCTTT | CASNDKGDRGTEAFF
TRBJ2-3 | - | TRBV12-3/TRBV12-4 | many | TGTGCCAGCAGTTTTAGGGCGCGGGGCCAGGTCGGGCATACGCAGTATTTT | CASSFRARGQVGHTQYF
TRBJ2-1 | - | TRBV7-8 | many | TGTGCCACCCTACCGGGGGATATAGTGGCTAATGAGCAGTTCTTC | CATLPGDIVANEQFF
TRBJ2-1 | - | TRBV6-5 | once | TGTGCCAGCAGTTTAAGCGGGACAGCTTACAGTGAGCAGTTCTTC | CASSLSGTAYSEQFF
TRBJ2-5 | - | TRBV7-9 | - | TGTGCCAGCAGCCCGCCGATGGGGATGGCAGAGACCCAGTACTTC | CASSPPMGMAETQYF
TRBJ2-1 | TRBD2 | TRBV6-2/TRBV6-3 | few | TGTGCCAGCCGTCGTAGCGGGAGCAATGAGCAGTTCTTC | CASRRSGSNEQFF
TRBJ2-5 | - | TRBV9 | - | TGTGCCAGCAGCGTAGGGGGACGACATTTGGAGACCCAGTACTTC | CASSVGGRHLETQYF
TRBJ1-4 | TRBD1 | TRBV3-1 | few | TGTGCCAGCAGCCTGGACAGGGGGCTTTCTGAAAAACTGTTTTTT | CASSLDRGLSEKLFF
TRBJ2-7 | TRBD1 | TRBV27 | many | TGTGCCAGCAGTGTCGGGACAGGTAAAACCTACGAGCAGTACTTC | CASSVGTGKTYEQYF
TRBJ2-1 | - | TRBV19 | once | TGTGCCAGTAGTATCCGGGGCGACTACAATGAGCAGTTCTTC | CASSIRGDYNEQFF
TRBJ1-4 | - | TRBV6-2/TRBV6-3 | - | TGTGCCAGCAAGAAAGTTCGAGGAAATGAAAAACTGTTTTTT | CASKKVRGNEKLFF
TRBJ1-1 | - | TRBV2 | many | TGTGCCAGCAGTTTACACCCAGGGTGGGGCACTGAAGCTTTCTTT | CASSLHPGWGTEAFF